This TCR beta chain was sequenced for a study of beta chain features in type 1 diabetes. cDNA synthesis used the whole RNA isolate, giving expressed TCRB sequences. The table came from immunoSEQ multiplex PCR; TCRdb's copy has only in-frame clones and leaves some out. Of 300,000 or so clones listed, 9.3% are singletons. Trimming took 4 bases from V and 5 from J, leaving 8 bases between them. Germline CDR1 and CDR2: SEHNR and FQNEAQ (reference sequence). The CDR3 is 13 residues long. There are a few counts of this clone. Its antigen is unidentified. Overall study results and limits: Among all four CD4+ subsets, Type 1 diabetes patients had TCRB CDR3s that were moderately but significantly shorter. PCR might preferentially amplify shorter templates, equally in patients and controls.

Sequenced sample: central memory CD4+ T cells from blood. This TCR was sampled from a man aged 30 to 45 with type 1 diabetes. V is TRBV7-9 and J is TRBJ1-4, with no clear D. CDR3 in amino acids: CASSSFKNEKLFF. CDR3 DNA: TGTGCCAGCAGCTCGTTCAAGAATGAAAAACTGTTTTTT.